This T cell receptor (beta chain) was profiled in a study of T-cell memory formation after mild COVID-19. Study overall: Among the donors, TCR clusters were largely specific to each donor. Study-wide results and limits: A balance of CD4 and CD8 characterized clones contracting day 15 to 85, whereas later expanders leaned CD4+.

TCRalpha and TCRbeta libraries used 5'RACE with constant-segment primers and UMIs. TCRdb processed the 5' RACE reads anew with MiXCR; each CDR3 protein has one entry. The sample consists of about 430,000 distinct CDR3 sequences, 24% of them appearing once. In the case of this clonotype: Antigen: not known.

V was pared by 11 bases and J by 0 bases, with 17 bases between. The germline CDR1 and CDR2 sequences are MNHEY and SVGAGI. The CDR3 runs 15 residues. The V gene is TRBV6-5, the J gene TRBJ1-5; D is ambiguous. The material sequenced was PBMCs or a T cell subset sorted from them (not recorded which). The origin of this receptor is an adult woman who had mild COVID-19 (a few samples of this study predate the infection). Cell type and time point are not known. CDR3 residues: CACSKGQDSNQPQHF. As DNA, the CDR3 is TGTGCCTGTTCAAAGGGTCAGGATAGCAATCAGCCCCAGCATTTT.